The clone carrying this T cell receptor beta chain was counted between two and nine times. Its antigen is as yet unknown. One end of the junction does not line up with germline, which may come from a read error. The data were obtained in a study of tumor-infiltrating lymphocytes in primary liver carcinoma. Broader study findings: Between tumor regions, pairs overlapped more than tumor-adjacent and tumor-blood pairs did.

The study co-extracted DNA and RNA from 20-30 mg of unsorted bulk tissue. Germline CDR1 and CDR2: PRHDT and FYEKMQ (reference sequence). The CDR3 is made up of 16 amino acids. Starting from around 0.45 ug of total RNA, TCR beta cDNA was produced with a primer in the constant region. Three nested multiplex PCR rounds, a slightly modified ARM-PCR method, built the TCR beta libraries. The two initial PCR rounds, around 10 cycles each, used TRBV1-TRBV30 forward and C-beta reverse primers. Each CDR3 protein gets one entry after TCRdb re-called the multiplex PCR reads with MiXCR. The data show approximately 40,000 distinct CDR3 sequences, just under 75% seen once.

Sequencing was carried out using liver tumor tissue from sampling region 4. The subset was: tumor region T4, right-lateral pole. The rearrangement links TRBV13 to TRBJ2-6, with D tentatively TRBD2 (7 bases). The TCR originated in a man in his forties with primary liver carcinoma and hepatitis B virus infection. Written as DNA, the CDR3 is TGCGCCAGCGGCTCAGAGGGGGGGAGTGAGGCCAACGTCCTGACTTTC. Translation gives CASGSEGGSEANVLTF.